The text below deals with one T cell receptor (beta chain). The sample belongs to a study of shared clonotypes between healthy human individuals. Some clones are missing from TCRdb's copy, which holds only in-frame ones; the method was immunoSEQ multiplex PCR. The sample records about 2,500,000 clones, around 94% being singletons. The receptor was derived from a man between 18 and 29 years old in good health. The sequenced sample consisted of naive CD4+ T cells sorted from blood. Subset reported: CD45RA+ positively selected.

This chain's CDR3 is CASSLLRSIAGELFF. CDR3 in DNA: TGTGCCAGCAGTTTGCTTCGTAGCATCGCCGGGGAGCTGTTTTTT. The chain has TRBV6-5 and TRBJ2-2; D uncertain. Trimming pared 4 bases from V and 6 bases from J, leaving 15 bases between. The germline V gene has CDR1 MNHEY and CDR2 SVGAGI. The CDR3 is 15 amino acids.